This T cell receptor (beta chain) stems from a study of blood T cell repertoires in COVID-19. On the study more broadly: COVID-19 samples, acute and convalescent, were from the United States, Italy and Spain. Sample material is recorded as cDNA or gDNA derived from T cells, B-cell-depleted T cells, or PBMCs.

V shed 5 bases, J shed 2 bases, and the junction held 6 bases outside the gene matches. Germline loops: CDR1 MDHEN, CDR2 SYDVKM. The CDR3 is made up of 15 amino acids. Original analysis: Using reference gene primer amplification, nucleated cell counts were estimated. Some clones are missing from TCRdb's copy, which holds only in-frame ones; the method was immunoSEQ multiplex PCR. V, J and clone size derive from that table, while D and trimming were established from the DNA sequence. The repertoire holds about 300,000 clones, with 88% as singletons. This TCR was recovered from a woman younger than 45 who had recovered from COVID-19. Sequencing was carried out using peripheral blood. This chain connects TRBV28 to TRBJ2-5; 9 nucleotides align to TRBD1. The CDR3 loop reads CASSPSGQGQETQYF. CDR3 bases: TGTGCCAGCAGTCCATCGGGACAGGGACAAGAGACCCAGTACTTC.